This T cell receptor (beta chain) was obtained from a study of cytomegalovirus exposure and HLA in healthy donors. Study findings and constraints: With high specificity and sensitivity, the classifier reportedly diagnosed cytomegalovirus status. For TCR beta chains, V- and J-gene trimming was later linked to a missense DCLRE1C variant. Earlier analysis yielded a pattern in which most TCR beta V segments were productive about 87% or about 30% of the time.

CDR3 length: 15 residues. Germline values: CDR1 MDHEN, CDR2 SYDVKM. Trimming took off 8 bases at V and 0 bases at J, with 14 bases between the two ends. PCR primers comprised 60 Vbeta and 13 Jbeta primers. Assay: immunoSEQ multiplex PCR; the TCRdb copy retains only in-frame clones and omits some. The profile covers 150,000 to 200,000 clones, with more than 70% appearing a single time and 11% taken by the ten largest. Of note for this clone: Its specificity is unknown.

Sequencing was done on a sample of PBMCs. The receptor's source is a young man in good health and CMV-seropositive. The chain is built from TRBV28 and TRBJ2-1; weak D call: TRBD2 (5 bases). This CDR3 reads CASLGRGASYNEQFF. The CDR3 nucleotides are TGTGCCAGCCTCGGTCGGGGTGCCTCCTACAATGAGCAGTTCTTC.